This T cell receptor (beta chain) originates from a study of memory CD4+ T cells and cytomegalovirus serostatus. On this clone itself: Its antigen is still unknown.

Here immunoSEQ multiplex PCR was the method, and the copy in TCRdb shows in-frame clones only, minus some. The sample carries fewer than 50,000 clones, 75% to 85% recorded once. Study findings and constraints: Repertoires predicted CMV serostatus with median bootstrapped AUC of approximately 0.95. CD4+ memory repertoires contained about two fifths of the roughly 150 reported CMV TCRbeta sequences.

Germline CDR1 is SGHVS and CDR2 is FQNEAQ. V lost 2 bases and J lost 7, with 6 bases in between. The CDR3 is 12 residues long. The sort gate was single viable CD3+CD4+CD8-CD45RO+ cells for memory CD4+ T cells. J is TRBJ2-1 and V is TRBV7-8; D gene uncertain. What was sequenced was memory CD4+ T cells from blood. This clonotype originated in an adult in good health and CMV-seronegative. The CDR3 DNA is TGTGCCAGCAGCTTACAAGGGAATGAGCAGTTCTTC. This sequence encodes CASSLQGNEQFF.